A single T cell receptor beta chain is shown here with its context. Which antigen it targets is not known. No base quality information exists; no much larger clone differs at one position. The data derive from a study of CD8+CD57+ T cells in acquired aplastic anemia (dated by TCRdb to between 2018 and 2020). In the study overall: On average, sorted CD4+ and CD8+ cells yielded 3.2 ug of extracted DNA, with a range of 0.2 to 27.4 ug. CD8+CD57+ expansion was defined as frequency above the mean frequency observed in healthy subjects.

Profiling of TCR beta VDJ combinations and CDR3 sequences used genomic DNA as the template. An Illumina HiSeq 2000 was used for TCR repertoire sequencing. On the study's bioinformatics: TRBV/TRBJ rearrangement plots, CDR3 size and DJ length profiles, and Simpson's diversity index were used to assess repertoires. The immunodominant clone was defined as the most abundant DNA sequence in deep sequencing data. CDR3 amino acid sequences were screened for sharing across subjects and were compared with published repertoires and the VDJdb database. In-frame beta chains were kept once TCRdb had trimmed the public reads at Q25 with fastp and called clones with MiXCR. Entries are consolidated by CDR3 protein sequence, retaining the most common genes and DNA. The authors' filters were not applied to this entry. Here the sample has roughly 180,000 distinct CDR3 sequences; roughly 50% occur a single time. Under 15% of the sample is taken by the ten largest.

Patients chosen for sequencing had shown expansion of CD8+CD57+ cells by flow cytometry. All patients had severe acquired aplastic anemia diagnosed by International Study of Aplastic Anemia and Agranulocytosis and Camitta criteria. Patients had received no therapy at the time of blood sampling. In the study, sorted CD4+ and CD8+ blood T cells from patients with severe aplastic anemia and from healthy subjects underwent deep sequencing of TCR repertoires. Patients were enrolled in the USA under clinicaltrials.gov protocols 00001620, 01623167, 00001397, 00071045, 00081523 and 00961064. Ficoll-Paque density gradient centrifugation was used to isolate peripheral blood mononuclear cells. Before DNA extraction, CD4+ and CD8+ T cells were sorted by FACS or by magnetic beads. V is shortened by 2 bases, J by 2 bases, and the region joining them spans 13 bases. The CDR3 spans 14 residues, from the cysteine through the phenylalanine. Only CDR3 DNA is held: 42 bases, read in frame from base 1. CDR1 and CDR2 are read off the germline V gene as SQVTM and ANQGSEA.

The paper's findings and limits, for the study overall: No significant difference in CD8+ Simpson's diversity was found between patients and healthy controls (P=0.060). Although 25 to 30 CD8+ CDR3 sequences were shared by patients and controls, these sequences appeared highly expressed in patients and within the immunodominant clones of patients.

Sequencing input: sorted CD4+, CD8+, or CD8+CD57+ T cells (not recorded which) from PBMCs. This receptor was taken from a human donor with aplastic anemia. The rearranged segments are TRBV29-1 and TRBJ2-7, with TRBD1 perhaps the D gene, on 5 matching bases. The sequence in DNA is TGCAGCGTTGAAACCCCCGACAGTCCCTACGAGCAGTACTTC. Its translation is CSVETPDSPYEQYF.